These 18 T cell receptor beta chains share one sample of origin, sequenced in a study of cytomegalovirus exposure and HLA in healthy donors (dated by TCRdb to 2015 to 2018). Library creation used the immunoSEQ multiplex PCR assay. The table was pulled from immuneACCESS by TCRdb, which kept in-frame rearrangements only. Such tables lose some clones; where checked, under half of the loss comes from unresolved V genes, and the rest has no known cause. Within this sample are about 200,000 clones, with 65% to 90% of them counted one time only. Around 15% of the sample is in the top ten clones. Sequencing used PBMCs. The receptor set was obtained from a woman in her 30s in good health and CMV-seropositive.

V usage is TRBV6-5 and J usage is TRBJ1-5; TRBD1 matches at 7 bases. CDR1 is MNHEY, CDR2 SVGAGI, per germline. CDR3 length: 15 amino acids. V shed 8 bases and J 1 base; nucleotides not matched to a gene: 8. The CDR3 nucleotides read TGTGCCAGCTCTTCCGGGACAGAGAGCAATCAGCCCCAGCATTTT. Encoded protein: CASSSGTESNQPQHF.

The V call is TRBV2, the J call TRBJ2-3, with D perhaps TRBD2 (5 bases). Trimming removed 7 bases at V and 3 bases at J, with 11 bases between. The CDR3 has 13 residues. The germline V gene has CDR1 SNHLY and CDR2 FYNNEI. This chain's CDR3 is CASTGPGTDTQYF. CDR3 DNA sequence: TGTGCCAGCACCGGACCGGGGACAGATACGCAGTATTTT. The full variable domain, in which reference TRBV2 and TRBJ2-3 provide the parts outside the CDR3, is EPEVTQTPSHQVTQMGQEVILRCVPISNHLYFYWYRQILGQKVEFLVSFYNNEISEKSEIFDDQFSVERPDGSNFTLKIRSTKLEDSAMYFCASTGPGTDTQYFGPGTRLTVL.

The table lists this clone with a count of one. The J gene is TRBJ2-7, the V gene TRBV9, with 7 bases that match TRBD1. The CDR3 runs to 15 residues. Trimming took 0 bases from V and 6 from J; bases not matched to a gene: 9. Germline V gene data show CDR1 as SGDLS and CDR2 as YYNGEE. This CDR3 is CASSVAYRGVGEQYF. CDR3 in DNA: TGTGCCAGCAGCGTAGCTTACAGGGGAGTGGGCGAGCAGTACTTC.

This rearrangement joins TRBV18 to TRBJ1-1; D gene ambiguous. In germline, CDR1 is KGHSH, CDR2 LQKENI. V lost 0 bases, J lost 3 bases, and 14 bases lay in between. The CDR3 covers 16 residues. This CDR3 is CASSPPMTGGDTEAFF. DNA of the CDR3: TGTGCCAGCTCACCACCTATGACGGGAGGCGACACTGAAGCTTTCTTT.

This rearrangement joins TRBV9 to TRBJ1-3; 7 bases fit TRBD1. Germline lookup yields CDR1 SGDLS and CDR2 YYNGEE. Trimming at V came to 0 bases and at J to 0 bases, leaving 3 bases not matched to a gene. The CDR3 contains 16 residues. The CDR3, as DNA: TGTGCCAGCAGCGTAGGGACAGGCCCCTCTGGAAACACCATATATTTT. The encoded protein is CASSVGTGPSGNTIYF. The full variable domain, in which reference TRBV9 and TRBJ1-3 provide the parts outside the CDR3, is DSGVTQTPKHLITATGQRVTLRCSPRSGDLSVYWYQQSLDQGLQFLIQYYNGEERAKGNILERFSAQQFPDLHSELNLSSLELGDSALYFCASSVGTGPSGNTIYFGEGSWLTVV.

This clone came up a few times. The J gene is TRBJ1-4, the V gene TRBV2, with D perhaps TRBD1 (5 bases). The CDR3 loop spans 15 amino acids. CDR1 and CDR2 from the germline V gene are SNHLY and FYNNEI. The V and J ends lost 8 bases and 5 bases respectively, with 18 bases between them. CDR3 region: CASGASDIGNEKLFF. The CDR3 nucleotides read TGTGCCAGCGGAGCCTCGGACATTGGGAATGAAAAACTGTTTTTT. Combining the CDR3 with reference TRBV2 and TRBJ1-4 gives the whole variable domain EPEVTQTPSHQVTQMGQEVILRCVPISNHLYFYWYRQILGQKVEFLVSFYNNEISEKSEIFDDQFSVERPDGSNFTLKIRSTKLEDSAMYFCASGASDIGNEKLFFGSGTQLSVL.

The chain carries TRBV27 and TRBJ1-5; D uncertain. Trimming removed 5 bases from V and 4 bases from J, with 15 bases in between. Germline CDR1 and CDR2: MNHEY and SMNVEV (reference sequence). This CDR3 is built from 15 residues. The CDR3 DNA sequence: TGTGCCAGCAGTCCACGACTGCTCCCTAATCAGCCCCAGCATTTT. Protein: CASSPRLLPNQPQHF.

CDR3 sequence: CASSLTGGGTGRGAYEQYF. CDR3 coding DNA: TGTGCCAGCAGCTTAACCGGCGGCGGGACAGGCCGCGGAGCCTACGAGCAGTACTTC. The V and J genes are TRBV7-9 and TRBJ2-7; 8 nucleotides line up with TRBD1. After removal of 2 bases from V and 2 bases from J, the junction contained 17 bases not matched to a gene. The CDR3 contains 19 residues. Germline loops: CDR1 SEHNR, CDR2 FQNEAQ (reference sequence). The entire variable domain, with the rest obtained from reference TRBV7-9 and TRBJ2-7, is as follows: DTGVSQNPRHKITKRGQNVTFRCDPISEHNRLYWYRQTLGQGPEFLTYFQNEAQLEKSRLLSDRFSAERPKGSFSTLEIQRTEQGDSAMYLCASSLTGGGTGRGAYEQYFGPGTRLTVT.

Written as DNA, the CDR3 is TGTGCCAGCAGCCTGCCGCAGGGGGCGGGAGAGACCCAGTACTTC. It yields the protein CASSLPQGAGETQYF. The J gene is TRBJ2-5, the V gene TRBV7-9, with 8 bases aligning to TRBD1. The CDR3 spans 15 residues. Trimming at V came to 5 bases and at J to 4 bases, leaving 9 bases not matched to a gene. Germline V gene data show CDR1 as SEHNR and CDR2 as FQNEAQ (reference sequence).

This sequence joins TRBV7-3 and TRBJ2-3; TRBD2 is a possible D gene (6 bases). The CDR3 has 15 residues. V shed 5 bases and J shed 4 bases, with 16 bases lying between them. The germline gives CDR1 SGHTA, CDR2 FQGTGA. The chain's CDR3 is CASSRSNGSPDTQYF. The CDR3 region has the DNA TGTGCCAGCAGCCGGAGTAACGGGAGCCCAGATACGCAGTATTTT.

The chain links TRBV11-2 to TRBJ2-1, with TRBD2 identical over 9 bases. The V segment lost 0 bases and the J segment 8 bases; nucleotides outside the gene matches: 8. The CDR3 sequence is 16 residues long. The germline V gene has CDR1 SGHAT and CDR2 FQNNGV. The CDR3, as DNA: TGTGCCAGCAGCTTAGAGGCGGCGGGAGGGCCGTATGAGCAGTTCTTC. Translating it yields CASSLEAAGGPYEQFF. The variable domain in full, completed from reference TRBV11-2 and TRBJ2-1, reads EAGVAQSPRYKIIEKRQSVAFWCNPISGHATLYWYQQILGQGPKLLIQFQNNGVVDDSQLPKDRFSAERLKGVDSTLKIQPAKLEDSAVYLCASSLEAAGGPYEQFFGPGTRLTVL.

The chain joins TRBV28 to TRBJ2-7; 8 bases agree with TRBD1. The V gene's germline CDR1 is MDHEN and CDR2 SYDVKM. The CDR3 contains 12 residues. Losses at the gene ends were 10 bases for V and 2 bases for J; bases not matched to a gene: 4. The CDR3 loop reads CATGQATYEQYF. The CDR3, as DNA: TGTGCCACGGGACAGGCGACCTACGAGCAGTACTTC.

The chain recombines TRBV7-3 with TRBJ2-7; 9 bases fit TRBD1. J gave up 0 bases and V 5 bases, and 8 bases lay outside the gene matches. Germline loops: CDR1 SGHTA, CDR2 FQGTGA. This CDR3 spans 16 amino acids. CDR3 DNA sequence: TGTGCCAGCAGCCCCGTTGCGGGACAGGGCTCCTACGAGCAGTACTTC. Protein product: CASSPVAGQGSYEQYF.

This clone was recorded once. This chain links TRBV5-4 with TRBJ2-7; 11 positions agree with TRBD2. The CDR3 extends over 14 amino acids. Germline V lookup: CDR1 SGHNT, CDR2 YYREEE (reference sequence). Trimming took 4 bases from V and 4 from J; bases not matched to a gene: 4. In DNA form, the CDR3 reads TGTGCCAGCAGCCACGCTAGCGGGAGGTACGAGCAGTACTTC. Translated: CASSHASGRYEQYF.

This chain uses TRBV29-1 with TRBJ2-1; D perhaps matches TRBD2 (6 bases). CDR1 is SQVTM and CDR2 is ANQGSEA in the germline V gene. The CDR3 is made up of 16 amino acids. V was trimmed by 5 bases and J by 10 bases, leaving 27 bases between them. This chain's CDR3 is CSVRPPPGLLLLEQFF. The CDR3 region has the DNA TGCAGCGTTAGACCACCTCCGGGACTCCTCCTTCTGGAGCAGTTCTTC.

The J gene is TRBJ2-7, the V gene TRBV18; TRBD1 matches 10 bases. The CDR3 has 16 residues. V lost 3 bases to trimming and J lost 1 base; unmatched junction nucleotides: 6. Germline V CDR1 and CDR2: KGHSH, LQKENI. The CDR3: CASSPSRDRGSYEQYF. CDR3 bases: TGTGCCAGCTCACCCTCCCGGGACAGGGGTTCCTACGAGCAGTACTTC. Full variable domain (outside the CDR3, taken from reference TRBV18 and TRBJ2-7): NAGVMQNPRHLVRRRGQEARLRCSPMKGHSHVYWYRQLPEEGLKFMVYLQKENIIDESGMPKERFSAEFPKEGPSILRIQQVVRGDSAAYFCASSPSRDRGSYEQYFGPGTRLTVT.

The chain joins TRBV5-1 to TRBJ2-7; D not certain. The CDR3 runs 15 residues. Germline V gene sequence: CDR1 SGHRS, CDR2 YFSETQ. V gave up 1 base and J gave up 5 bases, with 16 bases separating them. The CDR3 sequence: CASSLMRPNVDEQYF. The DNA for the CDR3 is TGCGCCAGCAGCTTGATGCGTCCCAATGTCGACGAGCAGTACTTC.

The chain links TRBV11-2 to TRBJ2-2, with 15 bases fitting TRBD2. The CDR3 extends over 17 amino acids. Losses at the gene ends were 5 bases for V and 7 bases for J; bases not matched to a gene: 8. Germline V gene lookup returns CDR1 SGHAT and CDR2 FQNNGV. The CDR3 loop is CASSRGLAGGNGGELFF. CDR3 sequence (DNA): TGTGCCAGCAGCCGGGGACTAGCGGGAGGTAACGGCGGGGAGCTGTTTTTT.